This T cell receptor (beta chain) appears in the sequencing data of a study of blood T cell repertoires in COVID-19. On the study more broadly: There were acute and convalescent COVID-19 samples, and they came from the United States, Italy and Spain. PBMCs, B-cell-depleted T cells, or T cells were the source of the cDNA or gDNA that made up the material.

A Seattle source enrolled patients during active infection and followed them longitudinally. In the original workflow: Estimation of nucleated cell counts relied on the amplification of reference gene primers. Measured with immunoSEQ multiplex PCR; TCRdb has only the in-frame clones, and not every one. V and J calls plus clone size are reproduced from that table; the DNA served to infer D and trimming. The table shows around 120,000 clones, with roughly 90% occurring only once. The CDR3 is made up of 15 amino acids. Germline V CDR1 and CDR2: ENHRY, SYGVKD. The germline V and J ends were trimmed by 6 bases and 3 bases, with 15 bases remaining between them.

Sequencing used peripheral blood. The clonotype comes from a man aged 60 to 75 with COVID-19, enrolled during active disease. V gene TRBV10-3 combines with J gene TRBJ2-1; a weak D match, TRBD2 (5 bases). CDR3 in DNA: TGTGCCATCAGGCCGACTGCGGGCCACTACAATGAGCAGTTCTTC. Its translation is CAIRPTAGHYNEQFF.